This T cell receptor (beta chain) comes out of a study of a mutant IDH1 vaccine in newly diagnosed glioma. Study summary: Averaging roughly 40 years of age, treated patients were 62.5% male and around 38% female. The study's findings and limits: The vaccine induced immune responses, and these occurred in approximately 94% of patients.

Sequenced by immunoSEQ multiplex PCR; TCRdb stores in-frame clones only, minus some. The profile shows some 130,000 clones, around 77% of them singletons. About this clone: Its antigen is currently unknown.

Documented time point: week 11, during vaccination. In the vaccine, a single dose held 300 ug of the mutant IDH1 20-mer peptide, along with topical imiquimod. Donors' newly diagnosed IDH1-mutant WHO grade 3 or 4 astrocytomas lacked nuclear ATRX. Trimming took 0 bases from V and 5 from J, leaving 16 bases between them. The CDR3 sequence is 16 residues long. Germline CDR1 MGHDK, CDR2 SYGVNS. The chain links TRBV25-1 to TRBJ2-5, with D perhaps matching TRBD1 or TRBD2 (5 bases each). This TCR was recovered from a man in his forties with glioma. The sample was PBMCs, taken from a glioma patient whose treatment included an IDH1 peptide vaccine. The CDR3 region has the DNA TGTGCCAGCAGTGAATATGGGCTGACCTGGGGGGAGACCCAGTACTTC. It encodes CASSEYGLTWGETQYF.